The T cell receptor (beta chain) described here comes from a study of long-term antiretroviral therapy in people with HIV. It was version v3.0 of the immunoSEQ assay that was run at survey level. Libraries were prepared by immunoSEQ multiplex PCR; TCRdb keeps only in-frame clonotypes and omits some of them. The sample records about 29,000 clones, about 90% being singletons. V lost 1 base and J lost 7, with 16 bases in between. Germline V gene sequence: CDR1 SQVTM, CDR2 ANQGSEA. The CDR3 runs to 14 residues. This TCR was recovered from a man between 45 and 60 years old with HIV. The chain links TRBV29-1 to TRBJ1-2; no definite D call. Source: unsorted PBMCs, taken 3.2 years before starting antiretroviral therapy. DNA for the CDR3: TGCAGCGTTGAAGGATTGACTGGGCTCGGTGGCTACACCTTC. It specifies CSVEGLTGLGGYTF.